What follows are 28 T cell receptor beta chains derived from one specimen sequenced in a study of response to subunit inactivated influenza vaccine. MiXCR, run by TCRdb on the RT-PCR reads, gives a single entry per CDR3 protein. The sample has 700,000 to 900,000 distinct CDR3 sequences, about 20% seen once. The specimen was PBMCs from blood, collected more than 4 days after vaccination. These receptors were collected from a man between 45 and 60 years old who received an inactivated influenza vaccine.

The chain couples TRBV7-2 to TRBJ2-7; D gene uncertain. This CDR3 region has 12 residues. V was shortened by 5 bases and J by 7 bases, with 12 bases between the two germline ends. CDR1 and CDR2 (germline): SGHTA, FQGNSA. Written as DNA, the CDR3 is TGTGCCAGCAGCCAGGAACTGGGGGAGCAGTACTTC. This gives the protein CASSQELGEQYF.

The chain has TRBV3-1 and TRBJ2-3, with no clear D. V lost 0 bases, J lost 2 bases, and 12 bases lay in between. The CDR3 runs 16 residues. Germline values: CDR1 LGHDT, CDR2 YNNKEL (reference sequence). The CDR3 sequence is CASSQDMEYDTDTQYF. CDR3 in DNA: TGTGCCAGCAGCCAAGATATGGAATACGACACAGATACGCAGTATTTT.

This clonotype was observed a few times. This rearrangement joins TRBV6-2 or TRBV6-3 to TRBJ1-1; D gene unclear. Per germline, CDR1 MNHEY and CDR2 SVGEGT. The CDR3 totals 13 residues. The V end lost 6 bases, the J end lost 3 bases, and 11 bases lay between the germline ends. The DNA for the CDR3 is TGTGCCAGCAGCCCCGGACGGTACACTGAAGCTTTCTTT. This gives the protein CASSPGRYTEAFF.

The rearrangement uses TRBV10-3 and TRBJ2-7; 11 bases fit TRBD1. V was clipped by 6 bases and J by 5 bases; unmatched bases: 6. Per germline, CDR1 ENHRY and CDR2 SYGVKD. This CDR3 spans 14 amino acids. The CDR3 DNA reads TGTGCCATCAGCTGGACAGGGGGCGAGAACGAGCAGTACTTC. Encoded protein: CAISWTGGENEQYF.

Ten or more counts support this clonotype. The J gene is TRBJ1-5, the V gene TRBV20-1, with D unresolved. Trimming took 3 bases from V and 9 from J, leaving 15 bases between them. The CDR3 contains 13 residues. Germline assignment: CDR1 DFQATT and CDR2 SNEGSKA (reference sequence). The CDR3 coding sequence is TGCAGTGCTAGGGCAGACGTGCGGAGGCCCCAGCATTTT. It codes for CSARADVRRPQHF.

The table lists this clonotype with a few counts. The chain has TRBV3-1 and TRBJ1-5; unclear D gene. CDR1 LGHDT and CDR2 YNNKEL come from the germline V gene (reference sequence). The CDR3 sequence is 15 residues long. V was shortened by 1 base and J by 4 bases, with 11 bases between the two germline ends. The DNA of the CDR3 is TGTGCCAGCAGCCAAGCGGCAGGAACAAATCAGCCCCAGCATTTT. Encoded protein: CASSQAAGTNQPQHF.

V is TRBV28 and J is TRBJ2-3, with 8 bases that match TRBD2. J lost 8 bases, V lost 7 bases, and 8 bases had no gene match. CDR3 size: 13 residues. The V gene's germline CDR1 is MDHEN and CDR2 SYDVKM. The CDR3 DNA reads TGTGCCAGCACTAATTACGGGGGGGGTACGCAGTATTTT. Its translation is CASTNYGGGTQYF.

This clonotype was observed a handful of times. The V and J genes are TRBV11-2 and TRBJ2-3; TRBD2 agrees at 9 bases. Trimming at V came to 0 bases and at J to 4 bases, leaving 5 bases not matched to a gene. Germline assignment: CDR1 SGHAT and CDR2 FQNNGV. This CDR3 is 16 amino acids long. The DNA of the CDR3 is TGTGCCAGCAGCTTAGAACCAGCGGGAGGATCAGATACGCAGTATTTT. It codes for CASSLEPAGGSDTQYF.

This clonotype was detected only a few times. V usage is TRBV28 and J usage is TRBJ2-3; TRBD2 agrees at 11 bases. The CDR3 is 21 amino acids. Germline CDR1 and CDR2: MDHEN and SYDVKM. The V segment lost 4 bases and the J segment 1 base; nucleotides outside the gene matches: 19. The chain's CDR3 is CASSSLPTSGKASRGTDTQYF. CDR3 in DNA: TGTGCCAGCAGTTCCCTTCCGACTAGCGGGAAAGCAAGCCGGGGCACAGATACGCAGTATTTT.

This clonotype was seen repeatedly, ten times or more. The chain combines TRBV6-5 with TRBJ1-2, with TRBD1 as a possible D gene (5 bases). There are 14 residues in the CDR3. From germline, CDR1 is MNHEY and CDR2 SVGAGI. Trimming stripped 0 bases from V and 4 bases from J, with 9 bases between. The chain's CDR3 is CASSYSAGLYGYTF. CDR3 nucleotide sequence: TGTGCCAGCAGTTACTCCGCGGGACTCTATGGCTACACCTTC.

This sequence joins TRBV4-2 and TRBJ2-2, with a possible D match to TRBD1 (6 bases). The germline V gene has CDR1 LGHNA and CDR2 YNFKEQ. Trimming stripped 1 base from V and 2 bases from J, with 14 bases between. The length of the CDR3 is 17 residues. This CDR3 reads CASSQGLWGQNTGELFF. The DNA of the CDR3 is TGTGCCAGCAGCCAAGGGCTGTGGGGGCAAAACACCGGGGAGCTGTTTTTT.

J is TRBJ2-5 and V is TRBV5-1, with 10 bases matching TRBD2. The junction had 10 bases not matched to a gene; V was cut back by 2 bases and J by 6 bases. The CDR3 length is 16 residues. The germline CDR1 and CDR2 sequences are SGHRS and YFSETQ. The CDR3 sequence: CASSFVLAGPSQTQYF. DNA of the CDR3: TGCGCCAGCAGCTTCGTACTAGCGGGACCCAGCCAGACCCAGTACTTC.

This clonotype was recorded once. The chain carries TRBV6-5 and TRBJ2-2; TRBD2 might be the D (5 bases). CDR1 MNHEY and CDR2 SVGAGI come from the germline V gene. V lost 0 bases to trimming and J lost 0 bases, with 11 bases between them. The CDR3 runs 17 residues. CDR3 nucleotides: TGTGCCAGCAGTTACTCCCGGGATCCGACGAACACCGGGGAGCTGTTTTTT. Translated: CASSYSRDPTNTGELFF.

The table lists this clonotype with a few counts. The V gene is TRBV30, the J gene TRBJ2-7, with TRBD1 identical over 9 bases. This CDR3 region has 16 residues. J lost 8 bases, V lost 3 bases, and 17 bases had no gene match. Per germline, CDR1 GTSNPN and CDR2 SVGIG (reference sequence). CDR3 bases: TGTGCCTGGAGGGAAACCGGGACAGGGTTCGTCGGACAGCAGTACTTC. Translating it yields CAWRETGTGFVGQQYF.

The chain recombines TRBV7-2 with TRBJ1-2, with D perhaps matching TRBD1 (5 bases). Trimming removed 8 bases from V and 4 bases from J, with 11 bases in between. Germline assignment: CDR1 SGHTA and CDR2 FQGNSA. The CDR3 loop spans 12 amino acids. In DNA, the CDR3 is TGTGCCAGCGGGGGTTCGGGCTATGGCTACACCTTC. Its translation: CASGGSGYGYTF.

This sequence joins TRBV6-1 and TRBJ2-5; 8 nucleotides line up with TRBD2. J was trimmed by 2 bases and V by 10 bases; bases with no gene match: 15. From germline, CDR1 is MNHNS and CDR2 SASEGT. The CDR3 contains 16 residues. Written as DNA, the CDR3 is TGTGCCACGTTTTCGGGGGGGTTACCCCTTCAAGAGACCCAGTACTTC. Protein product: CATFSGGLPLQETQYF.

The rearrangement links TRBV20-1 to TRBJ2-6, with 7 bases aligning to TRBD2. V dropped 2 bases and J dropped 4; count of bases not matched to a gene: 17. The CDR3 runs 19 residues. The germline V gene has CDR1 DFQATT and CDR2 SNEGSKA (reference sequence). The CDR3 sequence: CSARPPFQGGYSGANVLTF. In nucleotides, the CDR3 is TGCAGTGCTAGACCACCTTTTCAGGGAGGGTATTCGGGGGCCAACGTCCTGACTTTC.

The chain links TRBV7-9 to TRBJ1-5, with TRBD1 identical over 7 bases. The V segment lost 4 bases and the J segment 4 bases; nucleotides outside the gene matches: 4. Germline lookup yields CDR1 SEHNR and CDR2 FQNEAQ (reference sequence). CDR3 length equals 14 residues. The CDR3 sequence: CASSSVQGNQPQHF. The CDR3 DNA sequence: TGTGCCAGCAGCTCTGTACAGGGGAATCAGCCCCAGCATTTT.

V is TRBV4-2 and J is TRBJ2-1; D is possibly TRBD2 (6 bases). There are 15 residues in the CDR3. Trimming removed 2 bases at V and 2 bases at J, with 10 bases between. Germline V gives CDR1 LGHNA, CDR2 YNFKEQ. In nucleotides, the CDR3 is TGTGCCAGCAGCCAATCGGGGGACCCCTACAATGAGCAGTTCTTC. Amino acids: CASSQSGDPYNEQFF.

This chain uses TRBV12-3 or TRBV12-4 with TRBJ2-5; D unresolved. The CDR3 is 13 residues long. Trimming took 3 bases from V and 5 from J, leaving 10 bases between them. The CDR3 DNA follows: TGTGCCAGCAGTTTCGGAGTTCTGGAGACCCAGTACTTC. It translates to CASSFGVLETQYF.

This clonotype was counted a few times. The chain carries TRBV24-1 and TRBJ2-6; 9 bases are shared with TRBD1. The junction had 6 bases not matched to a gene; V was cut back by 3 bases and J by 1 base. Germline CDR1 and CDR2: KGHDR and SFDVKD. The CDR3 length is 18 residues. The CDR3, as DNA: TGTGCCACCAGTGATGGTGGACAGGGGAAGTCTGGGGCCAACGTCCTGACTTTC. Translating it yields CATSDGGQGKSGANVLTF.

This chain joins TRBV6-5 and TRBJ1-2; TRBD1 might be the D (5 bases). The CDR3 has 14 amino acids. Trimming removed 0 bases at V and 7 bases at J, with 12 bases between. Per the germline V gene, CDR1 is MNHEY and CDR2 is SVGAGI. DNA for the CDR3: TGTGCCAGCAGTTACTCGGGGGAAGGAGGTGGCTACACCTTC. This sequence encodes CASSYSGEGGGYTF.

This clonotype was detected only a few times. The CDR3 loop reads CASSPDRGQGYEQYF. CDR3 nucleotides: TGTGCCAGCAGTCCGGACAGGGGGCAAGGGTACGAGCAGTACTTC. The chain couples TRBV5-6 to TRBJ2-7; 11 bases are a match to TRBD1. The CDR3 consists of 15 residues. Trimming removed 5 bases from V and 4 bases from J; junction bases left unmatched: 8. CDR1 and CDR2 (germline): SGHDT, YYEEEE.

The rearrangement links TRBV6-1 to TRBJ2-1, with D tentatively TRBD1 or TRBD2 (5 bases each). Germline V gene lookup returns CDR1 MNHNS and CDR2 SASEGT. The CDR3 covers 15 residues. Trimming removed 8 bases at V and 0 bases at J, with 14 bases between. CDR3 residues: CASRLEGSSYNEQFF. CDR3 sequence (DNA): TGTGCCAGCCGCTTAGAGGGGAGCTCCTACAATGAGCAGTTCTTC.

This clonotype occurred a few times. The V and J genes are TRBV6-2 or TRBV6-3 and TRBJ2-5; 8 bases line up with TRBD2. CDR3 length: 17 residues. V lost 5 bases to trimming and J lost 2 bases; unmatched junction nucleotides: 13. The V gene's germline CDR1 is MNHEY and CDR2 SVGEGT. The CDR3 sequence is CASSPGKRAGVQETQYF. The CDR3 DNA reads TGTGCCAGCAGTCCCGGAAAGCGAGCGGGGGTACAAGAGACCCAGTACTTC.

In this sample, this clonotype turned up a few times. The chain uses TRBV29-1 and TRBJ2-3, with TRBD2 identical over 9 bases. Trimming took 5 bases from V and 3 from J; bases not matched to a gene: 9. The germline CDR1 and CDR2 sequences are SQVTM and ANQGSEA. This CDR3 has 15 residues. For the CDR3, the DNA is TGCAGCGTTCACCATAGCGGGAGTTGGACAGATACGCAGTATTTT. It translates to CSVHHSGSWTDTQYF.

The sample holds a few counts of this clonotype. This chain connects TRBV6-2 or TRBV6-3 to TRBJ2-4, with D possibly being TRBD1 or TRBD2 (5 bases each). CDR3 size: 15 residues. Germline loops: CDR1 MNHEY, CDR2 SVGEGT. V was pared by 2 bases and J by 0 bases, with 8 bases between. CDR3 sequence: CASSYGTIAKNIQYF. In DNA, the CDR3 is TGTGCCAGCAGTTACGGGACGATAGCCAAAAACATTCAGTACTTC.

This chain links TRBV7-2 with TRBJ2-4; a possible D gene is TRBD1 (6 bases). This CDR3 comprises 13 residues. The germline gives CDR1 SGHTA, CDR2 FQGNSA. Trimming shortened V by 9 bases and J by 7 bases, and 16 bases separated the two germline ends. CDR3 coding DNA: TGTGCCAGTACCGGACAGCTCGGGAACATTCAGTACTTC. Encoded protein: CASTGQLGNIQYF.